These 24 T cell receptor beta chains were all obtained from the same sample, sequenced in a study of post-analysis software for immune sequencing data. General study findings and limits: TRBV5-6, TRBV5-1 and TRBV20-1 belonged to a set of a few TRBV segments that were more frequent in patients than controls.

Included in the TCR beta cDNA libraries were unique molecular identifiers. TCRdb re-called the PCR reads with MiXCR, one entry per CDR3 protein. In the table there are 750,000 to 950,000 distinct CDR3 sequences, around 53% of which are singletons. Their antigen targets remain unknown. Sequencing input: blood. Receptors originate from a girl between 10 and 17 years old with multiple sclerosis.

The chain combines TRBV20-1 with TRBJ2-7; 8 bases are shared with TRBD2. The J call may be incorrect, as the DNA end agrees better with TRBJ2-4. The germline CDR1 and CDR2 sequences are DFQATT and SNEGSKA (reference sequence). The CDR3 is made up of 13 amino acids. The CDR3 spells CSARGTRGNIQYF. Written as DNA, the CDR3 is TGCAGTGCTAGGGGGACTAGAGGAAACATTCAGTACTTC.

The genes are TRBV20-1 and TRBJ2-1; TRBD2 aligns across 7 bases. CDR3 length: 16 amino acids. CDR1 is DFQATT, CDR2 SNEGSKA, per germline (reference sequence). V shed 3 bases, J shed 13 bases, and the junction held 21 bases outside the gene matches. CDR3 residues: CSASQGAKVSGSVQFF. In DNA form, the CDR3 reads TGCAGTGCTAGTCAAGGGGCTAAAGTTAGCGGGTCGGTCCAGTTCTTC.

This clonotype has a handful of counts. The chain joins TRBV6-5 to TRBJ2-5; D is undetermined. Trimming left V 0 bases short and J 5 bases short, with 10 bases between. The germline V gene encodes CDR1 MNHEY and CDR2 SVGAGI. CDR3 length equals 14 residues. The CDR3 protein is CASSYSYLRETQYF. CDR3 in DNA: TGTGCCAGCAGTTACTCGTATCTACGGGAGACCCAGTACTTC.

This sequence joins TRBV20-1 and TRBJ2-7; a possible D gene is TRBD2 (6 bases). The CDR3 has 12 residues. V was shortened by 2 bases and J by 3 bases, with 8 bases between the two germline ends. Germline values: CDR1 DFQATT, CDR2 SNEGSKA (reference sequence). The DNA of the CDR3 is TGCAGTGCTAGAAGGACTATCTACGAGCAGTACTTC. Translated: CSARRTIYEQYF.

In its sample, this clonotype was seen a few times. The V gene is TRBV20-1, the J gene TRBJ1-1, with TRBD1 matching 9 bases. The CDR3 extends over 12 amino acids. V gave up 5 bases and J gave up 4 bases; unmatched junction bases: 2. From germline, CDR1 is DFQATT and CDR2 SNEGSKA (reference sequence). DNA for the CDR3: TGCAGTGCTGGGGACAGGGCCACTGAAGCTTTCTTT. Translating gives CSAGDRATEAFF.

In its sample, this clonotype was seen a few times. The CDR3 loop is CASSLGGQGTTEAFF. CDR3 nucleotides: TGTGCCAGCAGCTTAGGGGGACAGGGGACCACTGAAGCTTTCTTT. The chain employs TRBV7-9 and TRBJ1-1, with TRBD1 identical over 10 bases. Germline trimming cut 1 base from V and 4 bases from J; bases unmatched to any gene: 3. The CDR3 consists of 15 residues. Germline V gives CDR1 SEHNR, CDR2 FQNEAQ (reference sequence).

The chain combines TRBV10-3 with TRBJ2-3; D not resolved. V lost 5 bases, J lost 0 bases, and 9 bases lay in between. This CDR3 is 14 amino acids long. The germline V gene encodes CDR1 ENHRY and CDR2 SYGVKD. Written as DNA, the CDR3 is TGTGCCATCAGTCGGATGGACAGCACAGATACGCAGTATTTT. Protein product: CAISRMDSTDTQYF.

The CDR3 region is CASSPTDSGGAYEQFF. The CDR3 DNA sequence: TGCGCCAGCAGCCCTACCGATAGCGGGGGGGCGTATGAGCAGTTCTTC. The chain recombines TRBV4-1 with TRBJ2-1, with 11 positions matching TRBD2. Germline CDR1 is MGHRA and CDR2 is YSYEKL. CDR3 length: 16 amino acids. The V gene end was trimmed by 4 bases and the J gene end by 8 bases; junction bases not matched to a gene: 10.

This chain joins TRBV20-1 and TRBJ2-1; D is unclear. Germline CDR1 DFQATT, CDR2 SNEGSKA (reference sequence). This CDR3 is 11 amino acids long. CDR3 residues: CNARINNEQFF. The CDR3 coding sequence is TGCAATGCCAGAATCAACAATGAGCAGTTCTTC.

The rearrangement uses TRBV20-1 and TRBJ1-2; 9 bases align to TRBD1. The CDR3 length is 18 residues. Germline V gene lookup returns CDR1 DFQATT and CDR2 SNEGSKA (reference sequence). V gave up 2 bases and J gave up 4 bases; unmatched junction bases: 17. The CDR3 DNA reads TGCAGTGCTAGATTGTTCGGGACAGGGAAGGGGTCTGTCTATGGCTACACCTTC. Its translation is CSARLFGTGKGSVYGYTF.

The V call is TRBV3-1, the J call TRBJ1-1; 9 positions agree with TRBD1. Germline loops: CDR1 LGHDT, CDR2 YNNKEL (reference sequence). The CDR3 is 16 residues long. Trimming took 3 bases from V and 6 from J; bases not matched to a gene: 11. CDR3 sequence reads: CASSQNPGQGDSEAFF. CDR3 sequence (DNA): TGTGCCAGCAGCCAGAATCCGGGACAGGGAGACTCTGAAGCTTTCTTT.

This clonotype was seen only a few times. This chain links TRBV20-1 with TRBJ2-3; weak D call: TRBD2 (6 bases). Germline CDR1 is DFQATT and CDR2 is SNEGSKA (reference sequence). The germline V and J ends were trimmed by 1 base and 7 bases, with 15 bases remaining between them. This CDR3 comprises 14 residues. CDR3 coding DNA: TGCAGTGCTAGAGGTAGCGGCTTCGATAATACGCAGTATTTT. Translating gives CSARGSGFDNTQYF.

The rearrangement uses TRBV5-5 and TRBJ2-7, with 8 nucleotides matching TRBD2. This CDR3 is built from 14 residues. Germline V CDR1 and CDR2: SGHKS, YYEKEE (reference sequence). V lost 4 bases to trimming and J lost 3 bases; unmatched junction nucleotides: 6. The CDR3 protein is CASSTRGGFYEQYF. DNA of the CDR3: TGTGCCAGCAGCACTCGGGGGGGCTTCTACGAGCAGTACTTC.

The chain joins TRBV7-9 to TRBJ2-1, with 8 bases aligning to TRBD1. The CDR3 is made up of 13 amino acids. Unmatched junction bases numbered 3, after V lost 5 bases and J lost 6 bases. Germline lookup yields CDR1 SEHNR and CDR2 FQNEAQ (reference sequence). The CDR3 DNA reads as TGTGCCAGCAGCGTAGGACAGGGCAATGAGCAGTTCTTC. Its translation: CASSVGQGNEQFF. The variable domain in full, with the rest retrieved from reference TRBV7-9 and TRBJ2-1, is DTGVSQNPRHKITKRGQNVTFRCDPISEHNRLYWYRQTLGQGPEFLTYFQNEAQLEKSRLLSDRFSAERPKGSFSTLEIQRTEQGDSAMYLCASSVGQGNEQFFGPGTRLTVL.

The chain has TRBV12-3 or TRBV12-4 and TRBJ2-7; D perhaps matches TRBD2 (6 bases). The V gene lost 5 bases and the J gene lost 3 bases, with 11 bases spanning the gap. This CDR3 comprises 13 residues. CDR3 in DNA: TGTGCCAGCAGTCCTAAGGACTACTACGAGCAGTACTTC. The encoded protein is CASSPKDYYEQYF.

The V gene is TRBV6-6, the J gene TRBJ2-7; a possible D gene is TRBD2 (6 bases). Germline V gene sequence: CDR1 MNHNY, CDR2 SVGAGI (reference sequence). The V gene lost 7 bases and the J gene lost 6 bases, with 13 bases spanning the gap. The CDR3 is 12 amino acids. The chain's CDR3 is CASTGNGGEQYF. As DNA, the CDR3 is TGTGCCAGCACCGGTAACGGGGGCGAGCAGTACTTC.

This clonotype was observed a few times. The CDR3 spells CASSFYSSGGHSYEQYF. CDR3 DNA sequence: TGCGCCAGCAGCTTTTACTCCAGCGGGGGCCATTCCTACGAGCAGTACTTC. The rearrangement joins TRBV5-1 to TRBJ2-7, with 8 bases fitting TRBD2. The germline gives CDR1 SGHRS, CDR2 YFSETQ. J was trimmed by 1 base and V by 2 bases; bases with no gene match: 11. This CDR3 contains 17 residues. Drawing the rest from reference TRBV5-1 and TRBJ2-7, the complete variable domain is KAGVTQTPRYLIKTRGQQVTLSCSPISGHRSVSWYQQTPGQGLQFLFEYFSETQRNKGNFPGRFSGRQFSNSRSEMNVSTLELGDSALYLCASSFYSSGGHSYEQYFGPGTRLTVT.

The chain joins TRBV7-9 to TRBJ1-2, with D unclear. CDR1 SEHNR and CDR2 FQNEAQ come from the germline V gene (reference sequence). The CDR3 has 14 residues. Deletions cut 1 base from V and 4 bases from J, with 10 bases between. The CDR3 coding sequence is TGTGCCAGCAGCTTAGGTGTGTACAGCTATGGCTACACCTTC. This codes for CASSLGVYSYGYTF. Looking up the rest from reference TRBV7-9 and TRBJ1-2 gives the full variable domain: DTGVSQNPRHKITKRGQNVTFRCDPISEHNRLYWYRQTLGQGPEFLTYFQNEAQLEKSRLLSDRFSAERPKGSFSTLEIQRTEQGDSAMYLCASSLGVYSYGYTFGSGTRLTVV.

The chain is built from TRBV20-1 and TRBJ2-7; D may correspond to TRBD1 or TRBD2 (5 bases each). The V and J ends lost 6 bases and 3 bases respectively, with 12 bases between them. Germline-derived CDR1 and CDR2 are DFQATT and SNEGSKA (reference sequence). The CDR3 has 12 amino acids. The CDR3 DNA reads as TGCAGTGCATTACGAGGGGACTACGAGCAGTACTTC. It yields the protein CSALRGDYEQYF.

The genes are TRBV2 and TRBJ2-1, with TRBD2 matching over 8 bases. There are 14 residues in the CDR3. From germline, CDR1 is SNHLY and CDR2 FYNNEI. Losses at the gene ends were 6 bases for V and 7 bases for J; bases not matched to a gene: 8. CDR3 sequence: CASRGTSGENEQFF. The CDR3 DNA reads TGTGCCAGCAGGGGAACTAGCGGTGAGAATGAGCAGTTCTTC.

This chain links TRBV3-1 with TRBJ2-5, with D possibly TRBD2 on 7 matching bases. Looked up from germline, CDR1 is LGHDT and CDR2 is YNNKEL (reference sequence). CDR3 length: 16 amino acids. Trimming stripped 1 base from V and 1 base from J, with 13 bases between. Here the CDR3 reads CASSQAGGARQETQYF. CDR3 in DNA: TGTGCCAGCAGCCAAGCTGGGGGGGCGCGCCAAGAGACCCAGTACTTC.

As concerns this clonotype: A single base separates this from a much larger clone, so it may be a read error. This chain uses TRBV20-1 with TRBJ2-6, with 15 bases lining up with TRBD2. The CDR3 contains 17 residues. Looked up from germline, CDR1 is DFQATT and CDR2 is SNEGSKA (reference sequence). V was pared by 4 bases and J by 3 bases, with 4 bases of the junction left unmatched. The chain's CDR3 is CSATGTSGRFGANVLTF. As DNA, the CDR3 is TGCAGTGCTACAGGGACTAGCGGGAGGTTTGGGGCCAACGTCCTGACTTTC.

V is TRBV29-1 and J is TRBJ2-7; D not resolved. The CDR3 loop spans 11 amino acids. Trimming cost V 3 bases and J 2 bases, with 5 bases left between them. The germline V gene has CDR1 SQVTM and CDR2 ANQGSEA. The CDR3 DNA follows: TGCAGCGTTGAGGCGGCCTACGAGCAGTACTTC. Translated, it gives CSVEAAYEQYF.

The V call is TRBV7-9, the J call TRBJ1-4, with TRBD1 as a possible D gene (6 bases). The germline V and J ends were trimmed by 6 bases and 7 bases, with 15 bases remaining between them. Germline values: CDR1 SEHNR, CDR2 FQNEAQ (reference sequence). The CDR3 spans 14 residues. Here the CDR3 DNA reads TGTGCCAGCAGTTTCTCGGGGGCAGGTGAAAAACTGTTTTTT. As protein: CASSFSGAGEKLFF.